Listed here are 20 T cell receptor beta chains from one sample, sequenced in a study of blood T cell repertoires in COVID-19. The method was immunoSEQ multiplex PCR; TCRdb's version includes in-frame clones alone and lacks a portion of them. This table holds around 200,000 clones, about 83% found once. Specimen: peripheral blood. All receptors come from a person aged 65 to 79 with COVID-19, enrolled during active disease.

This chain uses TRBV30 with TRBJ1-1, with 9 bases matching TRBD1. V gave up 1 base and J gave up 5 bases; unmatched junction bases: 8. This CDR3 is built from 15 residues. Germline values: CDR1 GTSNPN, CDR2 SVGIG (reference sequence). The CDR3 DNA is TGTGCCTGGAGTGGTGGACAGGGGCTTTATACTGAAGCTTTCTTT. Its translation is CAWSGGQGLYTEAFF.

The rearrangement joins TRBV4-3 to TRBJ2-2, with a tentative D call TRBD1 (5 bases). Trimming stripped 1 base from V and 7 bases from J, with 10 bases between. Germline V gene lookup returns CDR1 LGHNA and CDR2 YSLEER. CDR3 length equals 14 residues. CDR3 bases: TGCGCCAGCAGCCAAGTGTGGGGCATCGGGGAGCTGTTTTTT. This codes for CASSQVWGIGELFF.

The V and J genes are TRBV29-1 and TRBJ1-3, with D unclear. CDR3 size: 14 residues. V was trimmed by 0 bases and J by 0 bases, leaving 6 bases between them. CDR1 is SQVTM and CDR2 is ANQGSEA in the germline V gene. This CDR3 is CSVEDSSSGNTIYF. The CDR3 nucleotides are TGCAGCGTTGAAGATTCGAGCTCTGGAAACACCATATATTTT.

This clone was seen once. The rearrangement uses TRBV28 and TRBJ2-3, with D possibly TRBD1 on 6 matching bases. The germline CDR1 and CDR2 sequences are MDHEN and SYDVKM. This CDR3 has 15 amino acids. V was cut by 9 bases and J by 0 bases, with 16 bases left in between. Here the CDR3 reads CASNEVGASTDTQYF. The CDR3 DNA reads TGTGCCAGTAACGAGGTGGGGGCCAGCACAGATACGCAGTATTTT.

This chain links TRBV28 with TRBJ1-5; 7 nucleotides line up with TRBD1. The CDR3 has 15 amino acids. From germline, CDR1 is MDHEN and CDR2 SYDVKM. Trimming cost V 6 bases and J 5 bases; bases outside gene matches: 10. The CDR3 loop reads CASRGHGQEHQPQHF. CDR3 DNA: TGTGCCAGCAGGGGACATGGACAGGAACATCAGCCCCAGCATTTT.

The chain is built from TRBV6-5 and TRBJ2-2; 7 positions match TRBD2. Germline CDR1 MNHEY, CDR2 SVGAGI. The CDR3 runs 14 residues. The J segment lost 8 bases and the V segment lost 7 bases, leaving 10 bases of the junction unmatched. CDR3 loop: CASTRREMKGELFF. In DNA, the CDR3 is TGTGCCAGCACGAGGCGGGAGATGAAAGGGGAGCTGTTTTTT.

The CDR3 sequence: CASSLANGAGEQFF. As DNA, the CDR3 is TGCGCCAGCAGCTTGGCCAACGGAGCTGGTGAGCAGTTCTTC. This chain connects TRBV5-1 to TRBJ2-1, with D hard to call. The germline V gene has CDR1 SGHRS and CDR2 YFSETQ. Trimming took 0 bases from V and 9 from J, leaving 13 bases between them. CDR3 length: 14 residues.

The chain has TRBV2 and TRBJ2-7; TRBD1 agrees at 9 bases. This CDR3 region has 13 residues. The V gene end was trimmed by 10 bases and the J gene end by 6 bases; junction bases not matched to a gene: 10. The germline CDR1 and CDR2 sequences are SNHLY and FYNNEI. For the CDR3, the DNA is TGTGCCAACCAGGGGACAGGGATCGGCGAGCAGTACTTC. Protein product: CANQGTGIGEQYF.

V and J are TRBV13 and TRBJ2-3; TRBD2 agrees at 13 bases. This CDR3 region has 17 residues. With 4 bases clipped from V and 0 bases from J, the junction kept 4 bases outside the gene matches. The germline V gene encodes CDR1 PRHDT and CDR2 FYEKMQ (reference sequence). The CDR3 is CASSYVTSGRSTDTQYF. DNA of the CDR3: TGTGCCAGCAGCTACGTGACTAGCGGGAGGAGCACAGATACGCAGTATTTT.

The chain joins TRBV7-2 to TRBJ2-7, with 8 bases matching TRBD2. This CDR3 spans 15 amino acids. V gave up 1 base and J gave up 4 bases; unmatched junction bases: 6. CDR1 is SGHTA, CDR2 FQGNSA, per germline. CDR3 coding DNA: TGTGCCAGCAGCTTAGGGCCAGCGGGAGAGTACGAGCAGTACTTC. Translation gives CASSLGPAGEYEQYF.

The rearrangement joins TRBV6-5 to TRBJ2-7; the D gene is possibly TRBD2 (6 bases). CDR1 and CDR2 from the germline V gene are MNHEY and SVGAGI. V was trimmed by 6 bases and J by 3 bases, leaving 18 bases between them. CDR3 size: 15 residues. CDR3 loop: CASSAAAAGLYEQYF. In DNA form, the CDR3 reads TGTGCCAGCAGCGCCGCGGCGGCGGGGCTCTACGAGCAGTACTTC.

CDR3 residues: CASRDPGKLSPLHF. CDR3 sequence (DNA): TGTGCCAGTAGGGATCCGGGGAAACTATCACCCCTCCACTTT. The chain couples TRBV19 to TRBJ1-6, with D uncertain. Germline CDR1 is LNHDA and CDR2 is SQIVND (reference sequence). The CDR3 sequence is 14 residues long. Trimming removed 6 bases at V and 10 bases at J, with 16 bases between.

The gene calls are TRBV6-6 and TRBJ1-5, with unresolved D. Germline V lookup: CDR1 MNHNY, CDR2 SVGAGI (reference sequence). V was trimmed by 4 bases and J by 7 bases, leaving 14 bases between them. The CDR3 is 14 amino acids. The CDR3 sequence is CASSLLGSGQPQHF. The DNA for the CDR3 is TGTGCCAGCAGTTTACTAGGGTCGGGACAGCCCCAGCATTTT.

The V and J genes are TRBV24-1 and TRBJ1-5, with a weak D call TRBD1 (5 bases). V dropped 5 bases and J dropped 1 base, with 8 bases sitting between them. The V gene's germline CDR1 is KGHDR and CDR2 SFDVKD. This CDR3 comprises 14 residues. The CDR3 loop reads CATSGQFSNQPQHF. CDR3 bases: TGTGCCACCAGTGGACAGTTCAGCAATCAGCCCCAGCATTTT.

As regards this clone: This CDR3 is also generated by other DNA sequences in the sample. This chain's CDR3 is CASSLGQQETQYF. CDR3 nucleotide sequence: TGTGCCAGCAGTCTCGGACAACAAGAGACCCAGTACTTC. The chain has TRBV12-3 or TRBV12-4 and TRBJ2-5; a possible D gene is TRBD1 (5 bases). Trimming left V 5 bases short and J 2 bases short, with 9 bases between. CDR3 length equals 13 residues.

The chain has TRBV10-3 and TRBJ2-3; 7 nucleotides agree with TRBD2. V lost 10 bases and J lost 2; bases outside the gene matches: 15. This CDR3 comprises 16 residues. The germline V gene has CDR1 ENHRY and CDR2 SYGVKD. CDR3 protein: CATNRVGGGDTDTQYF. CDR3 bases: TGTGCCACCAACCGGGTGGGCGGGGGAGACACAGATACGCAGTATTTT.

The chain uses TRBV28 and TRBJ1-5; tentatively, D is TRBD1 (6 bases). Deletions cut 10 bases from V and 15 bases from J, with 22 bases between. Germline loops: CDR1 MDHEN, CDR2 SYDVKM. This CDR3 has 12 residues. CDR3 bases: TGTGCCACCACCGGACAGACTTTCTTACGGCATTTT. Amino acid sequence: CATTGQTFLRHF.

CDR3 region: CASSYLVSYEQYF. The CDR3 nucleotides read TGTGCCAGCAGTTACCTAGTCAGCTACGAGCAGTACTTC. J is TRBJ2-7 and V is TRBV6-2 or TRBV6-3; D unresolved. V was clipped by 2 bases and J by 3 bases, with 8 bases between them. CDR3 length: 13 residues. Germline V gene sequence: CDR1 MNHEY, CDR2 SVGEGT.

At least ten counts were recorded for this clone. The chain joins TRBV6-6 to TRBJ2-7; TRBD1 matches 11 bases. CDR1 MNHNY and CDR2 SVGAGI come from the germline V gene (reference sequence). The V and J ends lost 0 bases and 6 bases, in that order; junction bases with no gene match: 4. The CDR3 length is 15 residues. This chain's CDR3 is CASSYSLGQGVEQYF. CDR3 in DNA: TGTGCCAGCAGTTACTCGCTGGGACAGGGGGTCGAGCAGTACTTC.

The chain couples TRBV2 to TRBJ2-7; TRBD1 is a possible D gene (6 bases). Germline values: CDR1 SNHLY, CDR2 FYNNEI. This CDR3 comprises 16 residues. Trimming removed 6 bases at V and 3 bases at J, with 21 bases between. This chain's CDR3 is CASRAKQGHSIYEQYF. As DNA, the CDR3 is TGTGCCAGCAGGGCGAAGCAGGGACATTCCATCTACGAGCAGTACTTC.